A selection of T cell receptor beta chains follows, all from one sample in a study of cytomegalovirus exposure and HLA in healthy donors. The protocol was immunoSEQ multiplex PCR, while the TCRdb copy is restricted to in-frame clones and leaves out a portion. The sample has roughly 100,000 clones; approximately 75% are singletons. Sequenced sample: PBMCs. These receptors were collected from a woman in her thirties or forties in good health and CMV-seronegative. Both conserved end residues are trimmed from each CDR3. Each record gives: J gene, V gene, CDR3 length, CDR3 protein.

j_call: TRBJ1-5
v_call: TRBV9
cdr3_length: 15
cdr3_aa: ASSPGGGHLSNQPQH

j_call: TRBJ1-2
v_call: TRBV5-8
cdr3_length: 12
cdr3_aa: ASSFGRTWNGYT

j_call: TRBJ1-2
v_call: TRBV28
cdr3_length: 12
cdr3_aa: ASRVPGLGYGYT

j_call: TRBJ2-1
v_call: TRBV18
cdr3_length: 12
cdr3_aa: ASSDSDRRNEQF

j_call: TRBJ1-1
v_call: TRBV11-2
cdr3_length: 12
cdr3_aa: ASRNRQGRTEAF

j_call: TRBJ2-5
v_call: TRBV7-6
cdr3_length: 14
cdr3_aa: ASSLGLAGVRETQY

j_call: TRBJ1-2
v_call: TRBV7-2
cdr3_length: 12
cdr3_aa: ASSLDGGPYGYT

j_call: TRBJ2-7
v_call: TRBV7-2
cdr3_length: 15
cdr3_aa: ASSLAQLTSGKDEQY

j_call: TRBJ2-1
v_call: TRBV29-1
cdr3_length: 11
cdr3_aa: SVVPVSYNEQF

j_call: TRBJ2-5
v_call: TRBV4-3
cdr3_length: 14
cdr3_aa: ASSQDPHLGGETQY

j_call: TRBJ2-2
v_call: TRBV18
cdr3_length: 14
cdr3_aa: ASSPTLAGGTGELF

j_call: TRBJ2-5
v_call: TRBV5-5
cdr3_length: 12
cdr3_aa: ASSSGGDRETQY

j_call: TRBJ2-4
v_call: TRBV28
cdr3_length: 12
cdr3_aa: ASSSTVGANIQY

j_call: TRBJ2-1
v_call: TRBV7-3
cdr3_length: 15
cdr3_aa: ASSATSVRADYNEQF

j_call: TRBJ2-2
v_call: TRBV7-2
cdr3_length: 13
cdr3_aa: ASSSWARGTGELF

j_call: TRBJ2-7
v_call: TRBV4-2
cdr3_length: 13
cdr3_aa: ASSQEAGVAYEQY

j_call: TRBJ1-3
v_call: TRBV11-2
cdr3_length: 12
cdr3_aa: ASSLAGQRNTIY

j_call: TRBJ1-2
v_call: TRBV7-2
cdr3_length: 12
cdr3_aa: ATAGRVLGHGYT

j_call: TRBJ1-2
v_call: TRBV6-1
cdr3_length: 11
cdr3_aa: ASVTGENYGYT

j_call: TRBJ2-5
v_call: TRBV7-9
cdr3_length: 11
cdr3_aa: ASSSSGQETQY

j_call: TRBJ2-7
v_call: TRBV13
cdr3_length: 15
cdr3_aa: ASSLYGDRGRTYEQY

j_call: TRBJ2-7
v_call: TRBV19
cdr3_length: 13
cdr3_aa: ASSIDGTGYYEQY

j_call: TRBJ2-5
v_call: TRBV2
cdr3_length: 13
cdr3_aa: ASSEGGQGQETQY

j_call: TRBJ1-1
v_call: TRBV10-1
cdr3_length: 13
cdr3_aa: ASSALSGGGSVAF

j_call: TRBJ2-3
v_call: TRBV27
cdr3_length: 12
cdr3_aa: ASSLGHPTDTQY

j_call: TRBJ1-5
v_call: TRBV5-8
cdr3_length: 13
cdr3_aa: ASSSSDRGIQPQH

j_call: TRBJ1-5
v_call: TRBV10-3
cdr3_length: 13
cdr3_aa: AISESIRLNQPQH

j_call: TRBJ2-3
v_call: TRBV29-1
cdr3_length: 11
cdr3_aa: SAGGAGADTQY

j_call: TRBJ1-5
v_call: TRBV6-6
cdr3_length: 12
cdr3_aa: ASSYRDSYQPQH

j_call: TRBJ2-7
v_call: TRBV6-1
cdr3_length: 10
cdr3_aa: ASSFTGNEQY

j_call: TRBJ2-3
v_call: TRBV18
cdr3_length: 13
cdr3_aa: ASSPVGGDTDTQY

j_call: TRBJ2-7
v_call: TRBV6-1
cdr3_length: 13
cdr3_aa: ASSHGTSGVYEQY

j_call: TRBJ2-5
v_call: TRBV15
cdr3_length: 12
cdr3_aa: ATSRDTSQETQY

j_call: TRBJ2-1
v_call: TRBV30
cdr3_length: 12
cdr3_aa: AWGPGTRNNEQF

j_call: TRBJ2-3
v_call: TRBV19
cdr3_length: 16
cdr3_aa: ASSERSGGPRGTDTQY

j_call: TRBJ1-4
v_call: TRBV4-2
cdr3_length: 12
cdr3_aa: ASRRGGTNEKLF

j_call: TRBJ2-3
v_call: TRBV5-4
cdr3_length: 14
cdr3_aa: ASSSAGTVSTDTQY

j_call: TRBJ2-2
v_call: TRBV9
cdr3_length: 13
cdr3_aa: ASSASSSNTGELF

j_call: TRBJ1-2
v_call: TRBV30
cdr3_length: 12
cdr3_aa: AWRADRGNYGYT

j_call: TRBJ2-5
v_call: TRBV7-9
cdr3_length: 14
cdr3_aa: ASSDGLAGKQETQY

j_call: TRBJ2-1
v_call: TRBV19
cdr3_length: 13
cdr3_aa: ASKVGLGLPNEQF

j_call: TRBJ1-4
v_call: TRBV15
cdr3_length: 11
cdr3_aa: ATSRDAAEKLF

j_call: TRBJ1-2
v_call: TRBV4-2
cdr3_length: 13
cdr3_aa: ASSQDSGRYYGYT

j_call: TRBJ2-2
v_call: TRBV7-6
cdr3_length: 14
cdr3_aa: ASSLAGGAPTGELF

j_call: TRBJ2-7
v_call: TRBV27
cdr3_length: 14
cdr3_aa: ASSYGIETGLREQY

j_call: TRBJ2-1
v_call: TRBV18
cdr3_length: 12
cdr3_aa: ASSRTSGGNEQF

j_call: TRBJ2-3
v_call: TRBV7-9
cdr3_length: 14
cdr3_aa: SSSSPEGQGRDTQY

j_call: TRBJ1-1
v_call: TRBV11-3
cdr3_length: 11
cdr3_aa: ASSFSERTEAF

j_call: TRBJ2-3
v_call: TRBV7-9
cdr3_length: 13
cdr3_aa: ASSPPSGGADTQY

j_call: TRBJ1-1
v_call: TRBV4-3
cdr3_length: 13
cdr3_aa: ASSQDTGGNSEAF

j_call: TRBJ2-1
v_call: TRBV7-8
cdr3_length: 10
cdr3_aa: AGSYAGGIEF

j_call: TRBJ2-6
v_call: TRBV29-1
cdr3_length: 13
cdr3_aa: SVDGGISGANVLT

j_call: TRBJ1-1
v_call: TRBV7-2
cdr3_length: 13
cdr3_aa: ASSLRTGANTEAF

j_call: TRBJ1-2
v_call: TRBV29-1
cdr3_length: 16
cdr3_aa: SVPIKGRQGAPYYGYT

j_call: TRBJ1-5
v_call: TRBV4-1
cdr3_length: 14
cdr3_aa: ASSQGGHPSNQPQH

j_call: TRBJ2-7
v_call: TRBV4-2
cdr3_length: 15
cdr3_aa: ASSQEGGQGYSYEQY

j_call: TRBJ2-5
v_call: TRBV6-4
cdr3_length: 13
cdr3_aa: ASRDAGQGCETQY